The 18 T cell receptor beta chains listed next were all sequenced from one sample in a study of cytomegalovirus exposure and HLA in healthy donors. The PCR contained 60 Vbeta and 13 Jbeta primers. Profiled with immunoSEQ multiplex PCR; TCRdb holds only in-frame clones, not every one. The table records more than 85,000 clones, around 80% of them present only once. Sequencing input: PBMCs. The receptors originated from a woman between 50 and 59 years old in good health and CMV-seropositive.

CDR3 amino acids: CASSGEETQYF. The CDR3 DNA reads as TGTGCCAGCAGTGGAGAGGAGACCCAGTACTTC. The J gene is TRBJ2-5, the V gene TRBV2; D ambiguous. The CDR3 is 11 residues long. Germline V gives CDR1 SNHLY, CDR2 FYNNEI. Trimming removed 4 bases from V and 5 bases from J, with 5 bases in between.

J is TRBJ2-3 and V is TRBV7-9; 8 nucleotides align to TRBD2. Germline CDR1 and CDR2: SEHNR and FQNEAQ (reference sequence). This CDR3 comprises 15 residues. The J segment lost 0 bases and the V segment lost 5 bases, leaving 4 bases of the junction unmatched. In DNA, the CDR3 is TGTGCCAGCAGCCCGACTAGCGCGAGCACAGATACGCAGTATTTT. Translating it yields CASSPTSASTDTQYF.

This clone was detected only once. The chain combines TRBV19 with TRBJ2-5; a weak D match, TRBD1 (6 bases). There are 14 residues in the CDR3. Germline loops: CDR1 LNHDA, CDR2 SQIVND (reference sequence). V shed 5 bases and J shed 4 bases, with 14 bases lying between them. The CDR3 sequence is CASSGVWGRETQYF. The CDR3 coding sequence is TGTGCCAGTAGTGGGGTCTGGGGGCGAGAGACCCAGTACTTC.

This clone came up once. The CDR3 reads CASSYRGRPEAFF. The CDR3 DNA reads TGTGCCAGCAGTTATAGGGGAAGGCCTGAAGCTTTCTTT. The rearrangement links TRBV2 to TRBJ1-1; tentative D call: TRBD1 (5 bases). Germline lookup yields CDR1 SNHLY and CDR2 FYNNEI. V lost 5 bases, J lost 6 bases, and 13 bases lay in between. CDR3 size: 13 residues.

The chain employs TRBV7-9 and TRBJ1-1; D is unclear. The CDR3 covers 13 residues. From germline, CDR1 is SEHNR and CDR2 FQNEAQ (reference sequence). The V and J ends lost 5 bases and 8 bases respectively, with 15 bases between them. The DNA of the CDR3 is TGTGCCAGCAGCATCAGGAATGTGATAGAAGCTTTCTTT. This encodes CASSIRNVIEAFF.

This clone showed up just a few times. The V call is TRBV15, the J call TRBJ2-1; TRBD2 agrees at 9 bases. Unmatched junction bases numbered 11, after V lost 5 bases and J lost 9 bases. Germline V CDR1 and CDR2: LNHNV, YYDKDF (reference sequence). CDR3 length equals 15 residues. CDR3 protein: CATSDGLARGSEQFF. The CDR3 nucleotides read TGTGCCACCAGCGACGGACTAGCGCGGGGGAGTGAGCAGTTCTTC.

The rearrangement links TRBV14 to TRBJ1-3; D is ambiguous. Germline CDR1 and CDR2: SGHDN and FVKESK. Trimming left V 7 bases short and J 0 bases short, with 7 bases between. This CDR3 is built from 13 residues. As DNA, the CDR3 is TGTGCCAGCAAAGAGTCCTCTGGAAACACCATATATTTT. Its protein product is CASKESSGNTIYF.

The chain links TRBV27 to TRBJ1-2; 10 bases are shared with TRBD1. Trimming at V came to 5 bases and at J to 2 bases, leaving 11 bases not matched to a gene. CDR1 and CDR2 from the germline V gene are MNHEY and SMNVEV (reference sequence). The CDR3 sequence is 17 residues long. The CDR3 sequence: CASSPRGQGMGNYGYTF. CDR3 nucleotides: TGTGCCAGCAGTCCAAGGGGACAGGGGATGGGGAACTATGGCTACACCTTC.

The CDR3 here is CSAVRTVEAFF. As DNA, the CDR3 is TGCAGTGCCGTACGGACAGTTGAAGCTTTCTTT. The V gene is TRBV20-1, the J gene TRBJ1-1; the D gene is possibly TRBD1 (6 bases). The CDR3 runs to 11 residues. The V end lost 6 bases, the J end lost 7 bases, and 12 bases lay between the germline ends. Germline CDR1 DFQATT, CDR2 SNEGSKA (reference sequence).

This rearrangement joins TRBV7-3 to TRBJ1-2, with a tentative D call TRBD1 (6 bases). This CDR3 region has 15 residues. V dropped 2 bases and J dropped 4 bases, with 14 bases sitting between them. In germline, CDR1 is SGHTA, CDR2 FQGTGA. The CDR3 spells CASSLGSRGGYGYTF. DNA for the CDR3: TGTGCCAGCAGCTTAGGGTCCAGGGGCGGCTATGGCTACACCTTC.

V is TRBV27 and J is TRBJ2-1, with TRBD1 matching 12 bases. Germline-derived CDR1 and CDR2 are MNHEY and SMNVEV (reference sequence). Trimming at V came to 4 bases and at J to 7 bases, leaving 5 bases not matched to a gene. This CDR3 is 15 amino acids long. DNA of the CDR3: TGTGCCAGCAGTTACCGGGACAGGGGGCGAAATGAGCAGTTCTTC. Amino acids: CASSYRDRGRNEQFF.

The CDR3 region is CASSLGNSGGAWNEQFF. The DNA of the CDR3 is TGTGCCAGCAGCTTGGGTAATAGCGGGGGGGCGTGGAATGAGCAGTTCTTC. V usage is TRBV5-4 and J usage is TRBJ2-1; TRBD2 agrees at 11 bases. V gave up 0 bases and J gave up 7 bases; unmatched junction bases: 9. Per germline, CDR1 SGHNT and CDR2 YYREEE (reference sequence). This CDR3 spans 17 amino acids.

The rearrangement uses TRBV4-1 and TRBJ2-5; no firm D call. CDR1 is MGHRA, CDR2 YSYEKL, per germline. This CDR3 spans 12 amino acids. V lost 1 base and J lost 3, with 3 bases in between. CDR3 nucleotides: TGCGCCAGCAGCCAAGTAGAAGAGACCCAGTACTTC. It yields the protein CASSQVEETQYF.

There are a few counts of this clone. The rearrangement joins TRBV2 to TRBJ1-1; TRBD1 matches at 8 bases. The CDR3 consists of 14 residues. CDR1 and CDR2 (germline): SNHLY, FYNNEI. The ends lost 1 base at V and 4 bases at J; junction bases unmatched: 2. CDR3 region: CASSEGQGITEAFF. The CDR3 bases are TGTGCCAGCAGTGAAGGACAGGGGATCACTGAAGCTTTCTTT.

For the CDR3, the DNA is TGTGCCTGGAGGATAGCGGGGGGGTACGAGCAGTACTTC. Translated: CAWRIAGGYEQYF. This chain joins TRBV30 and TRBJ2-7, with 11 bases identical to TRBD2. V was clipped by 3 bases and J by 4 bases; unmatched bases: 2. The length of the CDR3 is 13 residues. The germline V gene encodes CDR1 GTSNPN and CDR2 SVGIG (reference sequence).

The chain is built from TRBV30 and TRBJ1-3, with a possible D match to TRBD1 (6 bases). The CDR3 is 13 residues long. V was cut by 2 bases and J by 4 bases, with 9 bases left in between. The germline CDR1 and CDR2 sequences are GTSNPN and SVGIG (reference sequence). The CDR3 reads CAWSRGAGNTIYF. CDR3 bases: TGTGCCTGGAGTCGGGGGGCCGGAAACACCATATATTTT. Full variable domain (missing parts from reference TRBV30 and TRBJ1-3): SQTIHQWPATLVQPVGSPLSLECTVEGTSNPNLYWYRQAAGRGLQLLFYSVGIGQISSEVPQNLSASRPQDRQFILSSKKLLLSDSGFYLCAWSRGAGNTIYFGEGSWLTVV.

The V gene is TRBV11-3, the J gene TRBJ2-1, with TRBD2 identical over 8 bases. Germline-derived CDR1 and CDR2 are SGHNT and YENEEA. V was clipped by 8 bases and J by 5 bases; unmatched bases: 11. The CDR3 contains 15 residues. The DNA for the CDR3 is TGTGCCAGCCGGGGCGGGACTAGTGCTAACAATGAGCAGTTCTTC. Translated: CASRGGTSANNEQFF.

V usage is TRBV6-5 and J usage is TRBJ2-5, with D perhaps TRBD2 (5 bases). The CDR3 loop spans 13 amino acids. V was pared by 6 bases and J by 7 bases, with 15 bases between. In germline, CDR1 is MNHEY, CDR2 SVGAGI. Here the CDR3 reads CASSPQGLSTQYF. DNA for the CDR3: TGTGCCAGCAGCCCCCAAGGACTTTCGACCCAGTACTTC.